This TCR beta chain is from a study of T-cell memory formation after mild COVID-19. The CDR3 is 18 amino acids. CDR1 MNHEY and CDR2 SVGEGT come from the germline V gene. Unmatched junction bases numbered 9, after V lost 5 bases and J lost 0 bases. One entry per CDR3 protein results from TCRdb running MiXCR on the 5' RACE reads. This table holds 300,000 to 350,000 distinct CDR3 sequences, roughly an eighth found once. The TCR was taken from a man aged 18 to 29 who had mild COVID-19 (a few samples of this study predate the infection). Cell type and time point are not known. V and J are TRBV6-2 or TRBV6-3 and TRBJ2-2; TRBD2 agrees at 10 bases. Sequencing was done on a sample of PBMCs or a T cell subset sorted from them (not recorded which). CDR3 coding DNA: TGTGCCAGCAGTCCCGGCGGGCTAGCGGGGGCGAACACCGGGGAGCTGTTTTTT. Protein sequence: CASSPGGLAGANTGELFF.